Sequencing of this T cell receptor (beta chain) was carried out in a study of cytomegalovirus exposure and HLA in healthy donors. The study's findings and limits: Later genetic work tied a missense DCLRE1C variant to beta-chain V and J trimming. Prior analysis indicated that the majority of TCR beta V segments exhibited productivity approximately 87% or approximately 30% of the time.

With regard to this clone: What it binds is not known.

The CDR3 spans 16 residues. Trimming took off 0 bases at V and 1 base at J, with 11 bases between the two ends. Germline V gene sequence: CDR1 SGHRS, CDR2 YFSETQ. PCR was performed using 60 Vbeta and 13 Jbeta primers. Profiling relied on immunoSEQ multiplex PCR, and the TCRdb table lists in-frame clones only, not all of them. The data hold about 160,000 clones, with less than 85% observed a single time. The chain uses TRBV5-1 and TRBJ1-5; D perhaps matches TRBD1 (6 bases). The specimen sequenced was PBMCs. The TCR comes from a man aged 45-65 years in good health and CMV-seropositive. CDR3 in DNA: TGCGCCAGCAGCTTGGCCGGGCAGGGGAGCAATCAGCCCCAGCATTTT. Protein sequence: CASSLAGQGSNQPQHF.